This TCR beta chain was captured by sequencing in a study of long-term antiretroviral therapy in people with HIV. The germline gives CDR1 SNHLY, CDR2 FYNNEI. The CDR3 spans 14 residues. With 6 bases removed from V and 6 bases from J, the gap between germline ends came to 15 bases. Regarding this clone: The antigen is unknown.

Study-wide results and caveats: HIV repertoires covered narrower CDR3 length ranges than controls did.

Runs used v3.0 of the immunoSEQ assay and were done at survey level. Sequenced by immunoSEQ multiplex PCR; TCRdb stores in-frame clones only, minus some. The sample shows about 20,000 clones, 85% to 90% of them seen only once. The TCR was taken from a young woman with HIV. The sample was unsorted PBMCs, taken 1.8 years before starting antiretroviral therapy. V gene TRBV2 combines with J gene TRBJ1-5; perhaps TRBD1 as D (6 bases). The CDR3 loop reads CASRPDRNGQPQHF. As DNA, the CDR3 is TGTGCCAGCAGACCCGACAGGAACGGTCAGCCCCAGCATTTT.